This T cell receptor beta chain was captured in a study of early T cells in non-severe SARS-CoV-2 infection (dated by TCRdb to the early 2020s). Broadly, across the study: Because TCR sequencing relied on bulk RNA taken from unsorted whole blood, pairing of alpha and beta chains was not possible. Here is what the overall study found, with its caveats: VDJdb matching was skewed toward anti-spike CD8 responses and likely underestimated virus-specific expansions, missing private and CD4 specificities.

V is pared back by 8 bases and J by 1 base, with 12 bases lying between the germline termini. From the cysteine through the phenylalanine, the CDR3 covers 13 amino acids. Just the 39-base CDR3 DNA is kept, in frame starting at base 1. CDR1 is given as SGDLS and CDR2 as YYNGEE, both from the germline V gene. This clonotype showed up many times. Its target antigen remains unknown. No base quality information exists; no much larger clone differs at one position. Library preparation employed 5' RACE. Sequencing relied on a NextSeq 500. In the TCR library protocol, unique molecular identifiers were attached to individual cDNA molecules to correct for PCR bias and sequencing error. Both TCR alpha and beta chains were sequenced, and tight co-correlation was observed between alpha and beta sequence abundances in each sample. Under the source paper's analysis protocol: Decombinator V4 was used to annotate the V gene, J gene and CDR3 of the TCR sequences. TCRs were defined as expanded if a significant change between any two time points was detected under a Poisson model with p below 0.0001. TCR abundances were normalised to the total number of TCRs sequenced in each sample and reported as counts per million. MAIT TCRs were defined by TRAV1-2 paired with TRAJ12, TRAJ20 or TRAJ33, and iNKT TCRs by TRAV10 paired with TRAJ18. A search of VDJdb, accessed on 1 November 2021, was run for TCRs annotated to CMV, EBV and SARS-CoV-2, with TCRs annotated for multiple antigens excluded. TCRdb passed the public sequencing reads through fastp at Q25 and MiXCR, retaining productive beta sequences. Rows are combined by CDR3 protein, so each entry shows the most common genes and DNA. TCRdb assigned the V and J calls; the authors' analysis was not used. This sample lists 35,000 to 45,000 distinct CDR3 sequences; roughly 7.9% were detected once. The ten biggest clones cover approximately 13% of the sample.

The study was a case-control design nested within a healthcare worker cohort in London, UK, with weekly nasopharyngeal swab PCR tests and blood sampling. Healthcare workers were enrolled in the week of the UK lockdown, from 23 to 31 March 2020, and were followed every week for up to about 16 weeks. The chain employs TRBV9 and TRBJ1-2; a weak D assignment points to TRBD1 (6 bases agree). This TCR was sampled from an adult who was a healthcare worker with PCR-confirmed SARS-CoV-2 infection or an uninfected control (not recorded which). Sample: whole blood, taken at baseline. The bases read TGTGCCAGTACTGCAGGGGATAACTATGGCTACACCTTC. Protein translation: CASTAGDNYGYTF.